What follows are 18 T cell receptor beta chains derived from one specimen sequenced in a study of cytomegalovirus exposure and HLA in healthy donors. The PCR employed 60 Vbeta primers together with 13 Jbeta primers. Some clones are missing from TCRdb's copy, which holds only in-frame ones; the method was immunoSEQ multiplex PCR. The sample consists of about 100,000 clones, about 77% of them appearing once. Sequencing used PBMCs. These receptors all come from a woman younger than 35 in good health and CMV-seropositive.

This chain joins TRBV10-3 and TRBJ2-5, with 9 nucleotides matching TRBD1. This CDR3 is 15 amino acids long. With 2 bases clipped from V and 5 bases from J, the junction kept 6 bases outside the gene matches. Germline V gives CDR1 ENHRY, CDR2 SYGVKD. In nucleotides, the CDR3 is TGTGCCATCAGTGAGGAACAGGGGGCTGCGGAGACCCAGTACTTC. Encoded protein: CAISEEQGAAETQYF.

The rearrangement uses TRBV14 and TRBJ2-1, with a tentative D call TRBD2 (6 bases). Germline V CDR1 and CDR2: SGHDN, FVKESK. This CDR3 spans 13 amino acids. Trimming left V 1 base short and J 12 bases short, with 13 bases between. CDR3: CASSQASRLGQFF. The CDR3 DNA reads as TGTGCCAGCAGCCAAGCTAGCCGACTAGGGCAGTTCTTC.

The gene calls are TRBV30 and TRBJ1-2; D not resolved. Trimming removed 0 bases from V and 4 bases from J, with 6 bases in between. CDR1 GTSNPN and CDR2 SVGIG come from the germline V gene (reference sequence). The CDR3 totals 12 residues. The CDR3 is CAWSVVVYGYTF. In nucleotides, the CDR3 is TGTGCCTGGAGTGTCGTAGTCTATGGCTACACCTTC.

This sequence joins TRBV14 and TRBJ2-7; TRBD2 aligns across 16 bases. The V gene's germline CDR1 is SGHDN and CDR2 FVKESK. Losses at the gene ends were 4 bases for V and 6 bases for J; bases not matched to a gene: 6. CDR3 size: 16 residues. CDR3 bases: TGTGCCAGCAGCCCCGGGACTAGCGGGAGGGCTGGCGAGCAGTACTTC. It translates to CASSPGTSGRAGEQYF.

This clone has only a few counts. The V call is TRBV6-1, the J call TRBJ1-5; D might be TRBD1 (5 bases). The CDR3 contains 13 residues. Trimming took off 6 bases at V and 2 bases at J, with 8 bases between the two ends. CDR1 and CDR2 from the germline V gene are MNHNS and SASEGT. In DNA, the CDR3 is TGTGCCAGCAGACCACAGGGCAATCAGCCCCAGCATTTT. Residues: CASRPQGNQPQHF.

CDR3 in DNA: TGTGCCAGCAGACCGACTAGCGGGAGTTCCGGGGAGCTGTTTTTT. Its translation is CASRPTSGSSGELFF. V usage is TRBV28 and J usage is TRBJ2-2; 12 bases align to TRBD2. CDR3 size: 15 residues. J gave up 6 bases and V 6 bases, and 5 bases lay outside the gene matches. Germline CDR1 MDHEN, CDR2 SYDVKM. The complete variable domain, with remaining parts taken from reference TRBV28 and TRBJ2-2, reads DVKVTQSSRYLVKRTGEKVFLECVQDMDHENMFWYRQDPGLGLRLIYFSYDVKMKEKGDIPEGYSVSREKKERFSLILESASTNQTSMYLCASRPTSGSSGELFFGEGSRLTVL.

The rearrangement joins TRBV10-3 to TRBJ2-5, with 7 bases lining up with TRBD2. Germline V lookup: CDR1 ENHRY, CDR2 SYGVKD. This CDR3 is built from 13 residues. The junction had 4 bases not matched to a gene; V was cut back by 8 bases and J by 1 base. The CDR3 region has the DNA TGTGCCATCGGGGCGGGAGTCCAAGAGACCCAGTACTTC. Translating it yields CAIGAGVQETQYF.

This chain uses TRBV5-8 with TRBJ1-1, with a tentative D call TRBD1 (6 bases). Deletions cut 0 bases from V and 0 bases from J, with 9 bases between. Germline V gives CDR1 SGHTS, CDR2 YDEGEE. This CDR3 comprises 15 residues. The CDR3 protein is CASSLAGAVNTEAFF. The CDR3 DNA reads as TGTGCCAGCAGCTTGGCAGGGGCGGTGAACACTGAAGCTTTCTTT.

The chain carries TRBV29-1 and TRBJ2-3; TRBD2 matches 7 bases. J lost 2 bases, V lost 7 bases, and 6 bases had no gene match. Germline V gives CDR1 SQVTM, CDR2 ANQGSEA. The CDR3 covers 13 residues. The CDR3 protein is CSAGGLLTDTQYF. CDR3 DNA: TGCAGCGCCGGGGGGTTACTCACAGATACGCAGTATTTT.

The V gene is TRBV29-1, the J gene TRBJ1-5, with TRBD1 identical over 8 bases. The CDR3 runs 14 residues. V lost 4 bases, J lost 2 bases, and 4 bases stayed unmatched. The germline V gene encodes CDR1 SQVTM and CDR2 ANQGSEA. CDR3 DNA sequence: TGCAGCGTTGCGGACAGGGATGGCAATCAGCCCCAGCATTTT. It specifies CSVADRDGNQPQHF.

A few counts support this clone. CDR3 in amino acids: CASSPGDRAGANVLTF. Written as DNA, the CDR3 is TGCGCCAGCAGCCCAGGGGACAGGGCTGGGGCCAACGTCCTGACTTTC. J is TRBJ2-6 and V is TRBV4-3; 9 bases match TRBD1. J lost 2 bases, V lost 4 bases, and 3 bases had no gene match. The CDR3 is 16 residues long. Germline CDR1 reads LGHNA; CDR2 reads YSLEER.

The chain has TRBV28 and TRBJ1-2; TRBD1 agrees at 9 bases. Germline V gene sequence: CDR1 MDHEN, CDR2 SYDVKM. This CDR3 comprises 12 residues. In DNA form, the CDR3 reads TGTGCTTCAACGTGGACAGGGGAGACTTACACCTTC. As protein: CASTWTGETYTF.

V and J are TRBV28 and TRBJ2-7, with D perhaps TRBD2 (5 bases). The CDR3 is 12 residues long. CDR1 and CDR2 from the germline V gene are MDHEN and SYDVKM. V lost 6 bases and J lost 6, with 12 bases in between. The CDR3 spells CASRQPAGEQYF. The CDR3 nucleotides are TGTGCCAGCAGGCAACCTGCGGGCGAGCAGTACTTC.

The genes are TRBV5-8 and TRBJ1-1; D may be TRBD1 (5 bases). The V gene's germline CDR1 is SGHTS and CDR2 YDEGEE. The CDR3 is 15 amino acids. V lost 3 bases and J 0 bases, leaving 12 bases between the germline ends. The CDR3 sequence is CASSWQGNVNTEAFF. CDR3 coding DNA: TGTGCCAGCAGCTGGCAGGGCAACGTGAACACTGAAGCTTTCTTT. Filled out from reference TRBV5-8 and TRBJ1-1, the complete variable domain reads EAGVTQSPTHLIKTRGQQATLRCSPISGHTSVYWYQQALGLGLQFLLWYDEGEERNRGNFPPRFSGRQFPNYSSELNVNALELEDSALYLCASSWQGNVNTEAFFGQGTRLTVV.

The gene calls are TRBV6-5 and TRBJ1-5; D ambiguous. The CDR3 covers 13 residues. CDR1 and CDR2 from the germline V gene are MNHEY and SVGAGI. V gave up 4 bases and J gave up 7 bases, with 11 bases separating them. This chain's CDR3 is CASSCQSQQPQHF. CDR3 nucleotide sequence: TGTGCCAGCAGTTGCCAATCACAGCAGCCCCAGCATTTT.

The chain links TRBV6-6 to TRBJ2-1, with 7 positions matching TRBD1. This CDR3 region has 16 residues. J gave up 9 bases and V 0 bases, and 11 bases lay outside the gene matches. Germline-derived CDR1 and CDR2 are MNHNY and SVGAGI (reference sequence). In nucleotides, the CDR3 is TGTGCCAGCAGTTACTCGGCGGGCCCACAGGGGACTGAGCAGTTCTTC. It translates to CASSYSAGPQGTEQFF.

This clone appeared once. CDR3 loop: CATWDGGGDEQFF. CDR3 DNA sequence: TGTGCCACCTGGGACGGCGGGGGCGATGAGCAGTTCTTC. The chain is built from TRBV10-3 and TRBJ2-1, with D possibly TRBD2 on 7 matching bases. Trimming cost V 10 bases and J 8 bases, with 18 bases left between them. Per the germline V gene, CDR1 is ENHRY and CDR2 is SYGVKD. This CDR3 comprises 13 residues.

This clone has only a few counts. The gene calls are TRBV5-4 and TRBJ2-7, with TRBD2 matching over 8 bases. Germline V gene data show CDR1 as SGHNT and CDR2 as YYREEE (reference sequence). V lost 2 bases, J lost 5 bases, and 3 bases stayed unmatched. The CDR3 covers 13 residues. The CDR3 loop reads CASSLAGANEQYF. The CDR3 DNA is TGTGCCAGCAGCTTAGCGGGAGCCAACGAGCAGTACTTC.